Reported below is one TCR beta chain. Its target is unknown. From its re-call of the 5' RACE reads, TCRdb lists each CDR3 protein once, without DNA. This sample's table has approximately 440,000 distinct CDR3 sequences. The data were obtained in a study of T cells expressing NK-cell markers. Study-level points and caveats: Roughly 6 of the donors carried dominant NKG2C+ clonotypes that took up roughly 1.0-7.0% of their CD8+ T cells. Similarly, these clonotypes led the CD3+CD56-NKG2C+ fraction as well in several donors.

Per the germline V gene, CDR1 is SGDLS and CDR2 is YYNGEE. The CDR3 length is 14 residues. V is TRBV9 and J is TRBJ2-2; TCRdb outputs TRBD1, but without DNA this stays unchecked. This clonotype originated in a woman aged 45-60 years in good health. Specimen: blood T cells: a sorted CD56 or NKG2C T cell subset, CD4+ or CD8+ T cells, or bulk PBMC T cells (not recorded which). The CDR3 spells CASSFTGGQGELFF.